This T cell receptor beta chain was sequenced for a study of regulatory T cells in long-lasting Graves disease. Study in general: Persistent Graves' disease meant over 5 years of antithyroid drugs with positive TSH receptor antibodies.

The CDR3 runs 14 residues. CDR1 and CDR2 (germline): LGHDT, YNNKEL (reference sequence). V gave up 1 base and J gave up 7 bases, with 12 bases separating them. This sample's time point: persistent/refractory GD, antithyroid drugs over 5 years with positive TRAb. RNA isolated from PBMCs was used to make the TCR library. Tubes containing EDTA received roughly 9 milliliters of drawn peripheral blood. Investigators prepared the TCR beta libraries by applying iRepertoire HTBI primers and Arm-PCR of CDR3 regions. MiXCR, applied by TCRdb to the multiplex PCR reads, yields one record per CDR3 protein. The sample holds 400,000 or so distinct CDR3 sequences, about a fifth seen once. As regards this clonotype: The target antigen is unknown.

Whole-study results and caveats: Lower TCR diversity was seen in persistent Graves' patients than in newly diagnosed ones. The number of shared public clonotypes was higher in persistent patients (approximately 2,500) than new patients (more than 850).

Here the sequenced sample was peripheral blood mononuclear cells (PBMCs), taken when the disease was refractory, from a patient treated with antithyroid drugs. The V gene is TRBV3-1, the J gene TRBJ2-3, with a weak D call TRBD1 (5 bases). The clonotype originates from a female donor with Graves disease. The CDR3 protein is CASSQGGQSNTQYF. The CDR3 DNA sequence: TGTGCCAGCAGCCAAGGCGGACAATCAAATACGCAGTATTTT.